The TCR beta chain under discussion was sequenced for a study of Tregs in tolerant kidney transplant recipients. Looking at the study overall: Recipients received nonmyeloablative bone marrow transplants from related graft donors, with transient mixed chimerism.

This CDR3 has 14 residues. V lost 10 bases and J lost 0, with 13 bases in between. Germline V gene lookup returns CDR1 MDHEN and CDR2 SYDVKM. Here immunoSEQ multiplex PCR was the method, and the copy in TCRdb shows in-frame clones only, minus some. The repertoire holds around 75,000 clones, with 85% to 90% as singletons. This chain uses TRBV28 with TRBJ2-1; the D gene is possibly TRBD2 (5 bases). The sequencing used CD4+ T cells from blood, collected before the transplant. This clonotype originated in a human donor who received a combined kidney and bone marrow transplant. CDR3 sequence: CATEGGLSYNEQFF. For the CDR3, the DNA is TGTGCCACCGAGGGCGGGCTCTCCTACAATGAGCAGTTCTTC.